Listed here are 32 T cell receptor beta chains from one sample, sequenced in a study of identical twins. A single record per CDR3 protein comes from TCRdb applying MiXCR to the 5' RACE reads. The table shows 1.5 million or so distinct CDR3 sequences, with under 35% occurring only once. The specimen sequenced was cord blood. The receptors originated from a newborn girl in good health.

The genes are TRBV20-1 and TRBJ2-1, with 12 nucleotides matching TRBD2. The CDR3 spans 17 residues. V lost 0 bases and J lost 5; bases outside the gene matches: 8. Germline CDR1 DFQATT, CDR2 SNEGSKA (reference sequence). Here the CDR3 reads CSARDPRLAGDHNEQFF. The CDR3 DNA follows: TGCAGTGCTAGAGATCCCCGACTAGCGGGAGACCACAATGAGCAGTTCTTC.

This clonotype was seen a single time. A read error may explain this, as a much larger clone is one base away. The genes are TRBV6-6 and TRBJ2-5; tentatively, D is TRBD1 (5 bases). The better agreement between TRBJ2-7 and the DNA end casts doubt on the J call. Germline V lookup: CDR1 MNHNY, CDR2 SVGAGI (reference sequence). The CDR3 runs 12 residues. CDR3 nucleotide sequence: TGTGCCAGCAGGACAGAGCCCTACGAGCAGTACTTC. This translates into CASRTEPYEQYF.

The chain recombines TRBV5-1 with TRBJ2-7; D is undetermined. Trimming shortened V by 0 bases and J by 2 bases, and 21 bases separated the two germline ends. Germline V CDR1 and CDR2: SGHRS, YFSETQ. The CDR3 is 18 residues long. The CDR3 loop reads CASSLDYLTAPPPYEQYF. DNA of the CDR3: TGCGCCAGCAGCTTGGACTATCTTACGGCCCCTCCTCCCTACGAGCAGTACTTC. The full variable domain, rest sourced from reference TRBV5-1 and TRBJ2-7, is KAGVTQTPRYLIKTRGQQVTLSCSPISGHRSVSWYQQTPGQGLQFLFEYFSETQRNKGNFPGRFSGRQFSNSRSEMNVSTLELGDSALYLCASSLDYLTAPPPYEQYFGPGTRLTVT.

In the case of this clonotype: A read error is possible here, since a much larger clone lies one base away. The chain joins TRBV10-3 to TRBJ2-1, with 7 positions matching TRBD2. The J call may not be correct, given that the DNA end is closer to TRBJ2-7. This CDR3 spans 15 amino acids. Germline V gene sequence: CDR1 ENHRY, CDR2 SYGVKD. The CDR3 sequence: CAIRVAGSSYNEQYF. The CDR3 DNA is TGTGCCATCAGGGTAGCGGGTAGCTCCTACAATGAGCAGTACTTC.

This clonotype was counted only a few times. The chain employs TRBV12-3 or TRBV12-4 and TRBJ2-1, with D perhaps TRBD1 or TRBD2 (6 bases each). V shed 3 bases and J shed 5 bases, with 14 bases lying between them. The CDR3 has 15 amino acids. The CDR3 nucleotides are TGTGCCAGCAGTTTGACGGGGGCCCTTAACAATGAGCAGTTCTTC. Its translation is CASSLTGALNNEQFF.

Ten or more counts support this clonotype. At one boundary the junction diverges from the germline segment, which might be a read error. The chain uses TRBV4-1 and TRBJ2-1; TRBD2 aligns across 7 bases. The CDR3 covers 15 residues. Germline V CDR1 and CDR2: MGHRA, YSYEKL. CDR3 DNA: TGTGCCAGCAGCCAAGGCGGGAGCTCCTACAATGAGCAGTTCTTC. It specifies CASSQGGSSYNEQFF.

Only a few counts were recorded for this clonotype. This chain joins TRBV5-6 and TRBJ1-6, with D tentatively TRBD1 (6 bases). V was clipped by 1 base and J by 9 bases, with 11 bases between them. Germline-derived CDR1 and CDR2 are SGHDT and YYEEEE. The CDR3 covers 14 residues. The CDR3 sequence is CASSLRGRGSPLHF. The CDR3 nucleotides read TGTGCCAGCAGCTTGAGGGGCAGGGGTTCACCCCTCCACTTT.

V and J are TRBV7-2 and TRBJ1-4; D is possibly TRBD1 (5 bases). This CDR3 region has 18 residues. Trimming shortened V by 5 bases and J by 0 bases, and 19 bases separated the two germline ends. Germline lookup yields CDR1 SGHTA and CDR2 FQGNSA. CDR3 sequence: CASSLRTHTSATNEKLFF. The CDR3, as DNA: TGTGCCAGCAGCCTAAGGACACACACCAGCGCAACTAATGAAAAACTGTTTTTT.

J is TRBJ2-2 and V is TRBV10-3; weak D call: TRBD1 (5 bases). CDR3 size: 15 residues. Germline assignment: CDR1 ENHRY and CDR2 SYGVKD. V was trimmed by 0 bases and J by 2 bases, leaving 7 bases between them. CDR3 in amino acids: CAISESTVNTGELFF. The CDR3 coding sequence is TGTGCCATCAGTGAGTCGACAGTCAACACCGGGGAGCTGTTTTTT.

This clonotype has more than one count but fewer than ten. This chain joins TRBV5-1 and TRBJ2-4; 10 nucleotides match TRBD2. The J call is doubtful: the DNA matches TRBJ2-7 better. Germline assignment: CDR1 SGHRS and CDR2 YFSETQ. The CDR3 loop spans 16 amino acids. The CDR3 coding sequence is TGCGCCAGCAGCTTGCCGGGGACTAGCGACGTCTACGAGCAGTACTTC. Translation gives CASSLPGTSDVYEQYF.

This clonotype was seen more than once but under ten times. The rearrangement uses TRBV20-1 and TRBJ2-5; the match to TRBD1 covers 10 bases. The J call may be mistaken, given a closer DNA end match to TRBJ2-7. Germline-derived CDR1 and CDR2 are DFQATT and SNEGSKA (reference sequence). The CDR3 has 13 amino acids. The CDR3 sequence is CSAGTGVSVEQYF. The CDR3 nucleotides are TGCAGTGCTGGGACAGGGGTTTCTGTCGAGCAGTACTTC.

V gene TRBV4-2 combines with J gene TRBJ2-7, with 7 bases lining up with TRBD2. This CDR3 has 17 residues. V gave up 6 bases and J gave up 3 bases; unmatched junction bases: 17. CDR1 and CDR2 from the germline V gene are LGHNA and YNFKEQ. The chain's CDR3 is CASRQKGRQRGNYEQYF. DNA for the CDR3: TGTGCCAGCAGACAAAAGGGCCGCCAGCGGGGCAACTACGAGCAGTACTTC.

This clonotype occurred a few times. V gene TRBV10-2 combines with J gene TRBJ2-1; D possibly corresponds to TRBD2 (6 bases). Germline CDR1 reads WSHSY; CDR2 reads SAAADI. Trimming stripped 6 bases from V and 6 bases from J, with 12 bases between. This CDR3 is 13 amino acids long. The CDR3 here is CASRGETSNEQFF. The CDR3 region has the DNA TGCGCCAGCAGGGGGGAGACTAGCAATGAGCAGTTCTTC.

The chain couples TRBV4-2 to TRBJ2-3; TRBD2 matches 11 bases. V shed 4 bases and J 14 bases; nucleotides not matched to a gene: 11. Germline V gives CDR1 LGHNA, CDR2 YNFKEQ. The CDR3 contains 14 residues. CDR3 sequence: CASSLGTSGAQSYF. CDR3 nucleotide sequence: TGTGCCAGCAGCCTCGGGACTAGCGGAGCCCAATCGTATTTT.

This sequence joins TRBV21-1 and TRBJ2-7. TRBV21-1 is noted as a pseudogene. This CDR3 is built from 13 residues. In DNA, the CDR3 is TGTGCCAGCAGCAATAGTCGCGGGAACGAGCAGTACTTC. Its translation is CASSNSRGNEQYF.

This clonotype was recorded a few times. The chain couples TRBV13 to TRBJ2-3, with D possibly matching TRBD2 (5 bases). V gave up 8 bases and J gave up 0 bases, with 15 bases separating them. This CDR3 contains 15 residues. In germline, CDR1 is PRHDT, CDR2 FYEKMQ (reference sequence). The CDR3 nucleotides read TGTGCCAGCGACCCATCCGGGGTTAGCACAGATACGCAGTATTTT. It yields the protein CASDPSGVSTDTQYF.

A few counts support this clonotype. This chain connects TRBV20-1 to TRBJ2-1; no clear D gene. The V and J ends lost 0 bases and 1 base respectively, with 10 bases between them. CDR1 and CDR2 (germline): DFQATT, SNEGSKA (reference sequence). This CDR3 region has 15 residues. CDR3 DNA sequence: TGCAGTGCTAGAGATGTTGGGTTTTCCTACAATGAGCAGTTCTTC. It encodes CSARDVGFSYNEQFF.

This clonotype was seen more than once but under ten times. The V call is TRBV9, the J call TRBJ2-7, with D hard to call. From germline, CDR1 is SGDLS and CDR2 YYNGEE. The V end was cut by 2 bases, the J end by 4 bases, with 10 bases between. This CDR3 has 13 residues. The CDR3 DNA follows: TGTGCCAGCAGCGTGGCGGACGTTTACGAGCAGTACTTC. It translates to CASSVADVYEQYF.

This clonotype was seen repeatedly, ten times or more. The gene calls are TRBV12-3 or TRBV12-4 and TRBJ2-1, with 10 bases identical to TRBD2. The CDR3 covers 19 residues. V shed 3 bases, J shed 3 bases, and the junction held 14 bases outside the gene matches. The CDR3 sequence is CASSFVELAGGPYYNEQFF. CDR3 bases: TGTGCCAGCAGTTTCGTCGAGTTAGCGGGAGGACCTTACTACAATGAGCAGTTCTTC.

This chain connects TRBV6-1 to TRBJ1-4; D ambiguous. This CDR3 contains 15 residues. Looked up from germline, CDR1 is MNHNS and CDR2 is SASEGT. The V and J ends lost 1 base and 8 bases respectively, with 14 bases between them. CDR3: CASSEVVGLGEKLFF. DNA for the CDR3: TGTGCCAGCAGTGAAGTCGTCGGTTTAGGCGAAAAACTGTTTTTT.

The J gene is TRBJ2-7, the V gene TRBV6-6, with unresolved D. The V and J ends lost 0 bases and 10 bases respectively, with 16 bases between them. CDR1 and CDR2 from the germline V gene are MNHNY and SVGAGI (reference sequence). The CDR3 spans 14 residues. CDR3 nucleotide sequence: TGTGCCAGCAGTTACTCGACGGGTAAAGAGATCCAGTACTTC. It yields the protein CASSYSTGKEIQYF.

This clonotype came up many times. The rearrangement links TRBV25-1 to TRBJ2-5; D may be TRBD1 (6 bases). CDR1 MGHDK and CDR2 SYGVNS come from the germline V gene. With 2 bases removed from V and 2 bases from J, the gap between germline ends came to 9 bases. The CDR3 is 14 residues long. CDR3 sequence: CASSEQGRQETQYF. The CDR3 DNA reads as TGTGCCAGCAGTGAACAGGGGCGACAAGAGACCCAGTACTTC.

This clonotype was seen a few times. V gene TRBV20-1 combines with J gene TRBJ1-5; D not certain. Deletions cut 3 bases from V and 6 bases from J, with 12 bases between. This CDR3 comprises 13 residues. The V gene's germline CDR1 is DFQATT and CDR2 SNEGSKA (reference sequence). The CDR3 DNA follows: TGCAGTGCTAGCCGGGTGGGTGGTCAGCCCCAGCATTTT. This encodes CSASRVGGQPQHF.

This clonotype was counted between two and nine times. The genes are TRBV20-1 and TRBJ2-7; possible D gene TRBD1, 5 bases. V was cut by 2 bases and J by 7 bases, with 12 bases left in between. The CDR3 spans 12 residues. The germline V gene encodes CDR1 DFQATT and CDR2 SNEGSKA (reference sequence). CDR3 nucleotide sequence: TGCAGTGCTAGACTAGGGGCGCGAGAGCAGTACTTC. Translated: CSARLGAREQYF.

This clonotype was recorded a few times. The chain is built from TRBV20-1 and TRBJ2-7, with a weak D call TRBD1 (6 bases). The V and J ends lost 5 bases and 1 base respectively, with 12 bases between them. Germline CDR1 DFQATT, CDR2 SNEGSKA (reference sequence). CDR3 length: 13 amino acids. In nucleotides, the CDR3 is TGCAGTGCTCCCTTTAGGGGGTCCTACGAGCAGTACTTC. Its protein is CSAPFRGSYEQYF.

The genes are TRBV25-1 and TRBJ1-1, with D unresolved. The germline CDR1 and CDR2 sequences are MGHDK and SYGVNS. Trimming shortened V by 5 bases and J by 3 bases, and 7 bases separated the two germline ends. The CDR3 contains 12 residues. The CDR3 region is CASSTRHTEAFF. In DNA, the CDR3 is TGTGCCAGCAGTACCCGACACACTGAAGCTTTCTTT.

The CDR3 region is CASAPGRNNEQFF. The CDR3 DNA is TGCGCCAGCGCCCCAGGGCGGAACAATGAGCAGTTCTTC. The chain couples TRBV4-1 to TRBJ2-1; D may be TRBD1 (5 bases). The CDR3 has 13 amino acids. The germline CDR1 and CDR2 sequences are MGHRA and YSYEKL. V was clipped by 8 bases and J by 5 bases, with 13 bases between them.

The table lists this clonotype with many counts. V and J are TRBV4-2 and TRBJ2-7, with 8 positions matching TRBD1. Germline V gives CDR1 LGHNA, CDR2 YNFKEQ. The CDR3 has 15 residues. The trim removed 2 bases at V and 3 bases at J, leaving 6 bases unmatched. This CDR3 is CASSQYTTGDYEQYF. The CDR3 DNA sequence: TGTGCCAGCAGCCAATACACGACAGGGGACTACGAGCAGTACTTC.

CDR3 sequence (DNA): TGTGCCAGCAGGGGATACCAGGGGACTGAAGCTTTCTTT. This translates into CASRGYQGTEAFF. This chain links TRBV2 with TRBJ1-1, with a tentative D call TRBD1 (6 bases). Trimming shortened V by 6 bases and J by 5 bases, and 13 bases separated the two germline ends. There are 13 residues in the CDR3. Looked up from germline, CDR1 is SNHLY and CDR2 is FYNNEI.

This clonotype was counted a few times. The chain recombines TRBV29-1 with TRBJ2-3, with 8 bases aligning to TRBD2. The germline V gene encodes CDR1 SQVTM and CDR2 ANQGSEA. V lost 3 bases to trimming and J lost 2 bases; unmatched junction nucleotides: 4. The CDR3 consists of 14 residues. CDR3 amino acids: CSVDPGGPTDTQYF. CDR3 coding DNA: TGCAGCGTTGACCCGGGAGGGCCCACAGATACGCAGTATTTT.

This chain uses TRBV5-6 with TRBJ2-5, with 7 bases fitting TRBD2. The CDR3 loop spans 16 amino acids. The germline CDR1 and CDR2 sequences are SGHDT and YYEEEE. Losses at the gene ends were 2 bases for V and 0 bases for J; bases not matched to a gene: 7. Here the CDR3 DNA reads TGTGCCAGCAGCTTTAGCGGGCGGGGGAACCAAGAGACCCAGTACTTC. Translated, it gives CASSFSGRGNQETQYF.

This rearrangement joins TRBV20-1 to TRBJ2-1; D call uncertain. CDR3 length: 13 residues. The germline V gene has CDR1 DFQATT and CDR2 SNEGSKA (reference sequence). The V end lost 4 bases, the J end lost 4 bases, and 11 bases lay between the germline ends. The chain's CDR3 is CSAKRTVYNEQFF. As DNA, the CDR3 is TGCAGTGCTAAAAGGACGGTGTACAATGAGCAGTTCTTC.